This T cell receptor (beta chain) was recovered during a study of PD-1 blockade in classical Hodgkin lymphoma. Trimming left V 4 bases short and J 0 bases short, with 10 bases between. Per germline, CDR1 KGHSH and CDR2 LQKENI. The CDR3 length is 15 residues. Brentuximab vedotin exposure varied among the patients, all of whom had relapsed after autologous stem cell transplantation. Profiled with immunoSEQ multiplex PCR; TCRdb holds only in-frame clones, not every one. The sample includes fewer than 90,000 clones, more than 85% seen only once; the top ten take about 8%. The receptor was derived from a human donor with classical Hodgkin lymphoma. The genes are TRBV18 and TRBJ1-3; TRBD1 might be the D (5 bases). Sequencing was performed on peripheral blood mononuclear cells (PBMCs), taken at baseline. The CDR3 DNA follows: TGTGCCAGCTCACGACAGAAGAACTCTGGAAACACCATATATTTT. This sequence encodes CASSRQKNSGNTIYF. Full variable domain (remainder filled in from reference TRBV18 and TRBJ1-3): NAGVMQNPRHLVRRRGQEARLRCSPMKGHSHVYWYRQLPEEGLKFMVYLQKENIIDESGMPKERFSAEFPKEGPSILRIQQVVRGDSAAYFCASSRQKNSGNTIYFGEGSWLTVV.